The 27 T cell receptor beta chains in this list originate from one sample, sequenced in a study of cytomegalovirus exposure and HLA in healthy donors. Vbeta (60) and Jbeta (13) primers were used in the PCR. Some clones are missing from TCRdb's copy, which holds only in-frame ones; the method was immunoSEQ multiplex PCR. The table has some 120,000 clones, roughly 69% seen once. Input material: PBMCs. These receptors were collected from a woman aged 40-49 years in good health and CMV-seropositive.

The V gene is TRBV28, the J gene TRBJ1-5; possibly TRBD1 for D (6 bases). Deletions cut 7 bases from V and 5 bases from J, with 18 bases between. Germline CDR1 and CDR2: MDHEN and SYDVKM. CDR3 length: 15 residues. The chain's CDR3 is CASKTHREADQPQHF. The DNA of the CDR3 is TGTGCCAGCAAAACTCACAGGGAAGCCGATCAGCCCCAGCATTTT. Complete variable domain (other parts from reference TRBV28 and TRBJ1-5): DVKVTQSSRYLVKRTGEKVFLECVQDMDHENMFWYRQDPGLGLRLIYFSYDVKMKEKGDIPEGYSVSREKKERFSLILESASTNQTSMYLCASKTHREADQPQHFGDGTRLSIL.

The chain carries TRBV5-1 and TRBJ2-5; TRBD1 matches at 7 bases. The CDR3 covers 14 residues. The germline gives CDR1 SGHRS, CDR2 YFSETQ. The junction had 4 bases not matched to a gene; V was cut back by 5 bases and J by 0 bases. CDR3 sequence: CASRGQVNQETQYF. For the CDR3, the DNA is TGCGCCAGCAGAGGACAGGTGAACCAAGAGACCCAGTACTTC. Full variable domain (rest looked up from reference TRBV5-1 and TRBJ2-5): KAGVTQTPRYLIKTRGQQVTLSCSPISGHRSVSWYQQTPGQGLQFLFEYFSETQRNKGNFPGRFSGRQFSNSRSEMNVSTLELGDSALYLCASRGQVNQETQYFGPGTRLLVL.

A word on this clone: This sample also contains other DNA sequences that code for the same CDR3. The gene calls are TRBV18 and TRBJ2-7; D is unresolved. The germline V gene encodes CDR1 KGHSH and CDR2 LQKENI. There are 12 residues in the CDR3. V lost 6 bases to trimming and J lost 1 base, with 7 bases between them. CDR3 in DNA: TGTGCCAGCTCGCCCCAGTCCTACGAGCAGTACTTC. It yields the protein CASSPQSYEQYF.

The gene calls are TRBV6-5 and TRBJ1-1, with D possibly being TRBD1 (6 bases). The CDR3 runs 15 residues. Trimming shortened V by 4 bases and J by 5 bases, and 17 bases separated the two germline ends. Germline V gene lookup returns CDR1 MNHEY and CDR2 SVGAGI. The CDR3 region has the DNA TGTGCCAGCAGTTTTTTGCCAGGGGCTAGGACTGAAGCTTTCTTT. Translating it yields CASSFLPGARTEAFF.

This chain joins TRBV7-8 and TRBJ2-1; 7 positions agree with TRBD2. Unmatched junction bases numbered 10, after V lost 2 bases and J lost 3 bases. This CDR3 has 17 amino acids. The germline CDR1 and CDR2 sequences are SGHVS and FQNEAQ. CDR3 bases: TGTGCCAGCAGCTTACAGGCCCGGGCTAGCGGCTACAATGAGCAGTTCTTC. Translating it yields CASSLQARASGYNEQFF.

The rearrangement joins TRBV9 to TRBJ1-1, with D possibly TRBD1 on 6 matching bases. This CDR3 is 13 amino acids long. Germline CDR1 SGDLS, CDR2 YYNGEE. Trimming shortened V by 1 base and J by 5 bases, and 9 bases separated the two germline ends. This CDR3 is CASSVTGLTEAFF. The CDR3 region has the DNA TGTGCCAGCAGCGTAACAGGGTTAACTGAAGCTTTCTTT. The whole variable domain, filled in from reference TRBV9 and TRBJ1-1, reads DSGVTQTPKHLITATGQRVTLRCSPRSGDLSVYWYQQSLDQGLQFLIQYYNGEERAKGNILERFSAQQFPDLHSELNLSSLELGDSALYFCASSVTGLTEAFFGQGTRLTVV.

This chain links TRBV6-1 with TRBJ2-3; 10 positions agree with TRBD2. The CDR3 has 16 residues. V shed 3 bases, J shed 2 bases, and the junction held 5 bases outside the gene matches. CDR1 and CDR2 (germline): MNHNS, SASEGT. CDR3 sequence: CASSDGLAANTDTQYF. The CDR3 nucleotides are TGTGCCAGCAGTGATGGACTAGCGGCTAACACAGATACGCAGTATTTT.

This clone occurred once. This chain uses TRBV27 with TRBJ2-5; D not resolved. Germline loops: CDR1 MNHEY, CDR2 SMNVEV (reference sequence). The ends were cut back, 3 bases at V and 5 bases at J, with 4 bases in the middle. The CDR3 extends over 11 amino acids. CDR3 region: CASSLGETQYF. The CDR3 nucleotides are TGTGCCAGCAGTTTGGGCGAGACCCAGTACTTC.

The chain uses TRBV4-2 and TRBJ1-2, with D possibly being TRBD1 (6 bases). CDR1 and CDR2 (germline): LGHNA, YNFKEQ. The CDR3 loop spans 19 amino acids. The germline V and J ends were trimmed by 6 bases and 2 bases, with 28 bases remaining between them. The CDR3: CASRLRDAVTGSLNYGYTF. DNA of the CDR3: TGTGCCAGCAGACTCCGGGATGCAGTGACAGGATCCTTAAACTATGGCTACACCTTC.

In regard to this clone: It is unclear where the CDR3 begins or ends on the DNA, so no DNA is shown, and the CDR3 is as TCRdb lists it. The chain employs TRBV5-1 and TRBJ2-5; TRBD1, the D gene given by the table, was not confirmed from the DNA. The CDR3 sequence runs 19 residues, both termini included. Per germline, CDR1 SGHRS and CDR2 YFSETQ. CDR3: CASSLNSVSGQGPYYEQYF.

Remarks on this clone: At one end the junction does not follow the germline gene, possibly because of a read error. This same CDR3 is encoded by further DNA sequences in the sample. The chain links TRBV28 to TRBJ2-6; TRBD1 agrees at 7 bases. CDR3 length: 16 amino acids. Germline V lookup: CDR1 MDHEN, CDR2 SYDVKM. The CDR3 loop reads CASSLAQGAGANVLTF. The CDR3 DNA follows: TGTGCTAGCAGTTTGGCCCAGGGGGCTGGGGCCAACGTCCTGACTTTC.

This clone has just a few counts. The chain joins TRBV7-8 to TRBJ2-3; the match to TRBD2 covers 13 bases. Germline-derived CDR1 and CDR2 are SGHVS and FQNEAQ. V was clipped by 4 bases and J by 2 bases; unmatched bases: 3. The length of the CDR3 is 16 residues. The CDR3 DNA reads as TGTGCCAGCAGCTACGGGACTAGCGGGAACACAGATACGCAGTATTTT. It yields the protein CASSYGTSGNTDTQYF.

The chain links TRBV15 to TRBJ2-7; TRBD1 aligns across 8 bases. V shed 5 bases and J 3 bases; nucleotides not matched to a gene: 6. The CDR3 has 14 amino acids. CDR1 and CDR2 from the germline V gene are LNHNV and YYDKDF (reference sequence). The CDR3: CATSPGQGGYEQYF. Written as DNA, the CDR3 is TGTGCCACCAGCCCAGGACAGGGAGGCTACGAGCAGTACTTC.

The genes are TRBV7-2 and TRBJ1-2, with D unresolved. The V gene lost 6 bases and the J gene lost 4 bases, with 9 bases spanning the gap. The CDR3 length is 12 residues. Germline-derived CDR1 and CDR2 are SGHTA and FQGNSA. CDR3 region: CASSRESYGYTF. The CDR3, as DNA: TGTGCCAGCAGTCGTGAGTCCTATGGCTACACCTTC. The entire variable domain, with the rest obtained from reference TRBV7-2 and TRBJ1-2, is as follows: GAGVSQSPSNKVTEKGKDVELRCDPISGHTALYWYRQSLGQGLEFLIYFQGNSAPDKSGLPSDRFSAERTGGSVSTLTIQRTQQEDSAVYLCASSRESYGYTFGSGTRLTVV.

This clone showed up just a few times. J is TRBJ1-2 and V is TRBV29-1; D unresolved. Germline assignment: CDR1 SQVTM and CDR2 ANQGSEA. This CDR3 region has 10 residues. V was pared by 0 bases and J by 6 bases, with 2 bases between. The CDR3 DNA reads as TGCAGCGTTGAAGACAATGGCTACACCTTC. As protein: CSVEDNGYTF. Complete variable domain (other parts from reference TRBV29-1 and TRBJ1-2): SAVISQKPSRDICQRGTSLTIQCQVDSQVTMMFWYRQQPGQSLTLIATANQGSEATYESGFVIDKFPISRPNLTFSTLTVSNMSPEDSSIYLCSVEDNGYTFGSGTRLTVV.

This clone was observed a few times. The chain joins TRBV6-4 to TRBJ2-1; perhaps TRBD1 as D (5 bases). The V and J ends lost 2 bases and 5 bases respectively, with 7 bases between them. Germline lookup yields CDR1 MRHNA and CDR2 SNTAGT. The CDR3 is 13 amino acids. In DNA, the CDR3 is TGTGCCAGCAGTGACGCAGGGCACAATGAGCAGTTCTTC. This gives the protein CASSDAGHNEQFF.

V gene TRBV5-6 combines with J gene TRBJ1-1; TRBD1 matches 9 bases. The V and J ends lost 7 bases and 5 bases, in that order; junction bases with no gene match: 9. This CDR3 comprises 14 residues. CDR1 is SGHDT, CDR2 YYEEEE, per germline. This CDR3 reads CASLRTGERTEAFF. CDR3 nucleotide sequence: TGTGCCAGCTTACGGACAGGGGAGAGGACTGAAGCTTTCTTT.

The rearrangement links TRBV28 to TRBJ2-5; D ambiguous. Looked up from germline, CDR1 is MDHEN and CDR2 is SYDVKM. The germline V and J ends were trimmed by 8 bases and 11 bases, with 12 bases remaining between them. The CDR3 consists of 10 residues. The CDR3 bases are TGTGCCAGCTCGAGAAGTAGACAGTACTTC. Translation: CASSRSRQYF.

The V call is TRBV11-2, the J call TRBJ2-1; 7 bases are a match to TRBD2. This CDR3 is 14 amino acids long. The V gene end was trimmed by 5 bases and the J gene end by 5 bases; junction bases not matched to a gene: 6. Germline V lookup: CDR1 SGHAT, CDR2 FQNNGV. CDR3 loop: CASSPAGINNEQFF. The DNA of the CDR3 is TGTGCCAGCAGCCCAGCGGGGATTAACAATGAGCAGTTCTTC.

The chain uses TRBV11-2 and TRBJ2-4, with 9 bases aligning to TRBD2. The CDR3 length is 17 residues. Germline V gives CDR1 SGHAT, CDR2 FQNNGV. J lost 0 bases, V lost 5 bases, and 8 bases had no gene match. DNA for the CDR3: TGTGCCAGCAGCACGCGGGGGGGGACAGAAGCCAAAAACATTCAGTACTTC. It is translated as CASSTRGGTEAKNIQYF.

CDR3 bases: TGTGCCAGCACCTCAGGCAAGGGGCCCCCCGGGAACACTGAAGCTTTCTTT. Its protein is CASTSGKGPPGNTEAFF. V is TRBV21-1 and J is TRBJ1-1; the DNA was not used to check the table's D call, TRBD1. TRBV21-1 is a pseudogene locus. This CDR3 spans 17 amino acids.

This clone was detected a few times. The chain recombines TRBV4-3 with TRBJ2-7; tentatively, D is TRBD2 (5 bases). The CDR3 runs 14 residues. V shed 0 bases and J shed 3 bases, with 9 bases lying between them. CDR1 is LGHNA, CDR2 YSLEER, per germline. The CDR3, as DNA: TGCGCCAGCAGCCAAGAGGGAGTAGGCTACGAGCAGTACTTC. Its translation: CASSQEGVGYEQYF.

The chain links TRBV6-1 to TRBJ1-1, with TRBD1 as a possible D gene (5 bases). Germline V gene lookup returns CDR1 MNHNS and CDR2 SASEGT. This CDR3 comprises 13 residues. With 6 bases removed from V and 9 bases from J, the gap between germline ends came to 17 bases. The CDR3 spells CASRGSIDRKAFF. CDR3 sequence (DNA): TGTGCCAGCAGGGGCTCCATTGACAGAAAAGCTTTCTTT.

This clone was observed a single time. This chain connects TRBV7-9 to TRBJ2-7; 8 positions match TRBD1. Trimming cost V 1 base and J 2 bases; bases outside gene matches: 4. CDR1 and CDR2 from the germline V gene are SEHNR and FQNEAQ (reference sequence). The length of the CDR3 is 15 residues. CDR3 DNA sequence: TGTGCCAGCAGCTTAGAAGGACAGGGTGCCTACGAGCAGTACTTC. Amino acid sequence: CASSLEGQGAYEQYF. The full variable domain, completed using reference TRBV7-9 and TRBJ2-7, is DTGVSQNPRHKITKRGQNVTFRCDPISEHNRLYWYRQTLGQGPEFLTYFQNEAQLEKSRLLSDRFSAERPKGSFSTLEIQRTEQGDSAMYLCASSLEGQGAYEQYFGPGTRLTVT.

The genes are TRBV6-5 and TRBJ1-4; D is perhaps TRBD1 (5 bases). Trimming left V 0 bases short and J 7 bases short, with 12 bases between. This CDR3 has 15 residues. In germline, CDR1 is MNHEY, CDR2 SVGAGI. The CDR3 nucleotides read TGTGCCAGCAGTTACTCATGGGGACTTCCTGAAAAACTGTTTTTT. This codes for CASSYSWGLPEKLFF.

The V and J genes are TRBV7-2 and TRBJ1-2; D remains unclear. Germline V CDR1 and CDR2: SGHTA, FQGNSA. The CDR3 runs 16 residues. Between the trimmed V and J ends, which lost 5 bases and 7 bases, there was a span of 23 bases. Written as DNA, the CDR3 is TGTGCCAGCAGCCCGGGGATGAGGATCCATTCGGCTGGCTACACCTTC. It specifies CASSPGMRIHSAGYTF.

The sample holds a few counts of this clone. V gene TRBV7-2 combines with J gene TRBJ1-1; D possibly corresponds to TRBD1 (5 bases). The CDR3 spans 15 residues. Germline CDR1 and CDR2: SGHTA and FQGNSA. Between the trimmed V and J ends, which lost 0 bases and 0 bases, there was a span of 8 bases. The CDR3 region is CASSLAGQLNTEAFF. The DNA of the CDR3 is TGTGCCAGCAGCTTAGCTGGACAATTGAACACTGAAGCTTTCTTT.